The 27 T cell receptor beta chains presented below share a single source sample, sequenced in a study of T cell repertoires in cytomegalovirus infection. TCRdb fed the reads into MiXCR, producing one record per CDR3 protein. The data show some 350,000 distinct CDR3 sequences, with 34% seen just once and roughly 14% held by the top ten. Their antigens are not known. The sequencing here drew on cultured PBMCs, taken from culture after CMV antigen stimulation. These receptors were obtained from a human donor in good health (CMV status not recorded). Some clones in this sample may be carry-over from other donors' samples.

This chain links TRBV23-1 with TRBJ1-6, with a weak D call TRBD1 (5 bases). TRBV23-1 is an ORF, with its function uncertain. The germline V and J ends were trimmed by 3 bases and 5 bases, with 8 bases remaining between them. The length of the CDR3 is 14 residues. The CDR3 sequence: CASSQQGNNSPLHF. CDR3 nucleotide sequence: TGCGCCAGCAGTCAGCAGGGAAATAATTCACCCCTCCACTTT.

J is TRBJ2-7 and V is TRBV2; TRBD2 agrees at 8 bases. The ends lost 0 bases at V and 5 bases at J; junction bases unmatched: 21. The CDR3 is 20 residues long. Germline values: CDR1 SNHLY, CDR2 FYNNEI. CDR3 residues: CASSEARSLLSGKKSHEQYV. DNA of the CDR3: TGTGCCAGCAGTGAAGCTAGGAGCCTTCTTAGCGGGAAAAAGTCCCACGAGCAGTACGTC.

This clonotype was found many times. The chain is built from TRBV7-2 and TRBJ1-6, with a possible D match to TRBD1 (5 bases). CDR1 SGHTA and CDR2 FQGNSA come from the germline V gene. The V and J ends lost 0 bases and 0 bases respectively, with 12 bases between them. The CDR3 covers 18 residues. The CDR3 nucleotides are TGTGCCAGCAGCTTAGCGGGACCAGCGGTCTCCTATAATTCACCCCTCCACTTT. Translated, it gives CASSLAGPAVSYNSPLHF.

This clonotype occurred a few times. The V and J genes are TRBV20-1 and TRBJ2-5, with TRBD1 matching 12 bases. From germline, CDR1 is DFQATT and CDR2 SNEGSKA (reference sequence). Germline trimming cut 4 bases from V and 5 bases from J; bases unmatched to any gene: 14. The CDR3 spans 17 residues. The CDR3 DNA sequence: TGCAGTGCTACCACCCCGACAGGGACAGGGGGCTTGGAGACCCAGTACTTC. Protein: CSATTPTGTGGLETQYF.

This chain joins TRBV11-2 and TRBJ2-7; no clear D gene. V lost 0 bases and J 7 bases, leaving 13 bases between the germline ends. The CDR3 has 14 amino acids. Germline CDR1 reads SGHAT; CDR2 reads FQNNGV. The CDR3 loop reads CASSLDLGSKEQYV. CDR3 coding DNA: TGTGCCAGCAGCTTAGATCTGGGGTCTAAGGAGCAGTACGTC.

The chain has TRBV29-1 and TRBJ2-1; 7 nucleotides align to TRBD2. CDR3 size: 18 residues. Trimming removed 1 base from V and 4 bases from J; junction bases left unmatched: 16. Germline CDR1 SQVTM, CDR2 ANQGSEA. CDR3 in amino acids: CSVEVPSRGSGIYNEQFF. In DNA form, the CDR3 reads TGCAGCGTTGAAGTTCCATCGCGGGGAAGCGGGATATACAATGAGCAGTTCTTC.

A few counts support this clonotype. The CDR3 region is CASSLGGARATEAFF. In DNA, the CDR3 is TGTGCCAGCAGCTTAGGAGGGGCGCGGGCCACTGAAGCTTTCTTT. The chain employs TRBV7-9 and TRBJ1-1; D might be TRBD1 (5 bases). Deletions cut 1 base from V and 4 bases from J, with 13 bases between. The CDR3 contains 15 residues. Germline V lookup: CDR1 SEHNR, CDR2 FQNEAQ (reference sequence).

This clonotype was seen only a few times. The chain employs TRBV12-3 or TRBV12-4 and TRBJ2-7; TRBD2 matches 9 bases. Trimming removed 4 bases from V and 6 bases from J; junction bases left unmatched: 1. This CDR3 region has 12 residues. Here the CDR3 DNA reads TGTGCCAGCAGTTCACTAGCGGGCGAGCAGTACTTC. It specifies CASSSLAGEQYF.

This clonotype was picked up a small number of times. This chain links TRBV7-2 with TRBJ2-1; D gene uncertain. CDR3 length: 15 amino acids. V was clipped by 5 bases and J by 4 bases, with 15 bases between them. Germline CDR1 reads SGHTA; CDR2 reads FQGNSA. CDR3 DNA sequence: TGTGCCAGCAGCCCCACTCCGGGTGGGTACAATGAGCAGTTCTTC. The encoded protein is CASSPTPGGYNEQFF.

The count of this clonotype is one. The genes are TRBV20-1 and TRBJ2-5, with 8 bases that match TRBD2. Losses at the gene ends were 0 bases for V and 4 bases for J; bases not matched to a gene: 4. CDR3 length: 14 amino acids. The germline V gene encodes CDR1 DFQATT and CDR2 SNEGSKA (reference sequence). The CDR3 coding sequence is TGCAGTGCTAGAGATTTCAGCGGGAGAGAGACCCAGTACTTC. It translates to CSARDFSGRETQYF.

The chain couples TRBV15 to TRBJ2-3; 8 nucleotides agree with TRBD1. The germline gives CDR1 LNHNV, CDR2 YYDKDF (reference sequence). The CDR3 covers 14 residues. V lost 3 bases to trimming and J lost 4 bases; unmatched junction nucleotides: 3. For the CDR3, the DNA is TGTGCCACCAGCAGGCAACAGGGGGCAGATACGCAGTATTTT. This sequence encodes CATSRQQGADTQYF.

The chain employs TRBV2 and TRBJ2-7; D might be TRBD1 (5 bases). Germline V gives CDR1 SNHLY, CDR2 FYNNEI. V lost 4 bases to trimming and J lost 2 bases, with 12 bases between them. This CDR3 has 14 amino acids. The CDR3 sequence: CASSGRDRPYEQYF. The CDR3 DNA sequence: TGTGCCAGCAGTGGCCGAGACAGACCCTACGAGCAGTACTTC.

The rearrangement links TRBV6-5 to TRBJ1-1; a possible D gene is TRBD1 (6 bases). There are 14 residues in the CDR3. Trimming took off 5 bases at V and 3 bases at J, with 13 bases between the two ends. Germline-derived CDR1 and CDR2 are MNHEY and SVGAGI. The CDR3 is CASSEGDKDTEAFF. The CDR3 DNA sequence: TGTGCCAGCAGTGAAGGGGACAAAGACACTGAAGCTTTCTTT.

A few counts support this clonotype. The chain links TRBV28 to TRBJ1-2; the D gene is possibly TRBD1 (5 bases). Germline CDR1 is MDHEN and CDR2 is SYDVKM. V gave up 2 bases and J gave up 4 bases, with 8 bases separating them. The CDR3 has 13 amino acids. The CDR3 here is CASSLIQAYGYTF. CDR3 nucleotide sequence: TGTGCCAGCAGTTTAATACAGGCCTATGGCTACACCTTC.

The chain links TRBV6-5 to TRBJ2-3; D unclear. V shed 6 bases and J shed 1 base, with 2 bases lying between them. This CDR3 has 11 residues. Germline CDR1 is MNHEY and CDR2 is SVGAGI. The CDR3 DNA is TGTGCCAGCAGGCGCACAGATACGCAGTATTTT. Translation: CASRRTDTQYF.

This clonotype has more than one count but fewer than ten. This CDR3 is CATSDRGGYEQYV. The CDR3 bases are TGTGCCACCAGTGATAGGGGAGGCTACGAGCAGTACGTC. V usage is TRBV24-1 and J usage is TRBJ2-7; TRBD2 might be the D (6 bases). The V end was cut by 3 bases, the J end by 3 bases, with 8 bases between. The CDR3 sequence is 13 residues long. CDR1 is KGHDR, CDR2 SFDVKD, per germline.

This clonotype occurred a few times. The J gene is TRBJ1-1, the V gene TRBV20-1; 9 bases are a match to TRBD1. Germline CDR1 reads DFQATT; CDR2 reads SNEGSKA (reference sequence). The CDR3 runs 15 residues. V lost 0 bases and J lost 1; bases outside the gene matches: 3. The CDR3 nucleotides read TGCAGTGCTAGAGATCCGACAGGGGGGAACACTGAAGCTTTCTTT. This codes for CSARDPTGGNTEAFF.

The chain has TRBV28 and TRBJ1-6; D unresolved. This CDR3 region has 12 residues. Trimming removed 6 bases at V and 12 bases at J, with 12 bases between. The germline V gene encodes CDR1 MDHEN and CDR2 SYDVKM. CDR3 residues: CASSPPRGPLHF. In DNA form, the CDR3 reads TGTGCCAGCAGCCCCCCAAGAGGACCCCTCCACTTT.

This chain connects TRBV6-6 to TRBJ2-7, with TRBD2 matching 15 bases. CDR3 size: 17 residues. With V trimmed by 2 bases and J by 5 bases, 7 bases remained unmatched. Germline V CDR1 and CDR2: MNHNY, SVGAGI (reference sequence). The CDR3 spells CASSYVGLAGGLNEQYV. The CDR3 bases are TGTGCCAGCAGTTACGTCGGACTAGCGGGAGGGCTCAACGAGCAGTACGTC.

V is TRBV19 and J is TRBJ1-1, with TRBD1 matching over 10 bases. The V gene end was trimmed by 6 bases and the J gene end by 4 bases; junction bases not matched to a gene: 8. This CDR3 region has 15 residues. Germline V CDR1 and CDR2: LNHDA, SQIVND (reference sequence). The CDR3, as DNA: TGTGCCAGTAGGACAGGGGGCGCTTGGGCCACTGAAGCTTTCTTT. As protein: CASRTGGAWATEAFF.

The chain couples TRBV19 to TRBJ2-1; 9 nucleotides match TRBD2. CDR1 and CDR2 (germline): LNHDA, SQIVND (reference sequence). The length of the CDR3 is 15 residues. Trimming at V came to 6 bases and at J to 6 bases, leaving 9 bases not matched to a gene. The CDR3 DNA follows: TGTGCCAGTAGGGGTCCCGCGGGAGGGGCCAATGAGCAGTTCTTC. It is translated as CASRGPAGGANEQFF.

This clonotype was found a few times. DNA of the CDR3: TGTGCCAGCAGGCGAAGGGGGGACGGAAAGATGAACACTGAAGCTTTCTTT. It encodes CASRRRGDGKMNTEAFF. The chain carries TRBV12-3 or TRBV12-4 and TRBJ1-1; tentatively, D is TRBD1 (6 bases). V was cut by 6 bases and J by 0 bases, with 20 bases left in between. The CDR3 is 17 residues long.

This clonotype has a handful of counts. V and J are TRBV5-5 and TRBJ2-2; 9 nucleotides align to TRBD1. Losses at the gene ends were 4 bases for V and 5 bases for J; bases not matched to a gene: 15. The CDR3 length is 18 residues. The germline gives CDR1 SGHKS, CDR2 YYEKEE (reference sequence). The CDR3 DNA follows: TGTGCCAGCAGCAGCCCCTTCAACAGGGGGCGACGGACCGGGGAGCTGTTTTTT. Translation gives CASSSPFNRGRRTGELFF.

J is TRBJ1-4 and V is TRBV12-3 or TRBV12-4, with D unclear. This CDR3 is built from 13 residues. Trimming cost V 7 bases and J 5 bases, with 11 bases left between them. CDR3 sequence: CASTDAINEKLFF. The DNA of the CDR3 is TGTGCCAGCACCGACGCTATAAATGAAAAACTGTTTTTT.

This clonotype was recorded at least ten times. This rearrangement joins TRBV2 to TRBJ2-1; D is uncertain. This CDR3 region has 12 residues. Germline lookup yields CDR1 SNHLY and CDR2 FYNNEI. Trimming took off 4 bases at V and 7 bases at J, with 8 bases between the two ends. The CDR3 is CASSVTANEQFF. The CDR3, as DNA: TGTGCCAGCAGTGTCACCGCTAATGAGCAGTTCTTC.

This clonotype was detected a few times. The chain carries TRBV7-9 and TRBJ1-2, with D tentatively TRBD1 (6 bases). Trimming took off 3 bases at V and 7 bases at J, with 15 bases between the two ends. The CDR3 covers 14 residues. Germline-derived CDR1 and CDR2 are SEHNR and FQNEAQ (reference sequence). The DNA of the CDR3 is TGTGCCAGCAGCTTCTTCGGTGGACAGAGTGGCTACACCTTC. Translated: CASSFFGGQSGYTF.

This clonotype was seen a handful of times. In DNA form, the CDR3 reads TGTGCCAGCAGCTTAGGGTATTGGGGATATGGCTACACCTTC. This gives the protein CASSLGYWGYGYTF. This chain connects TRBV7-2 to TRBJ1-2; D gene unclear. Trimming removed 1 base at V and 5 bases at J, with 11 bases between. From germline, CDR1 is SGHTA and CDR2 FQGNSA. This CDR3 comprises 14 residues.